The sequence of this T cell receptor (beta chain) was determined in a study of graft-versus-host responses after intestinal transplantation. CDR3 length: 14 amino acids. V was clipped by 3 bases and J by 3 bases; unmatched bases: 4. CDR1 is MNHEY and CDR2 is SMNVEV in the germline V gene (reference sequence). Profiling relied on immunoSEQ multiplex PCR, and the TCRdb table lists in-frame clones only, not all of them. The sample lists 85,000 to 100,000 clones, more than 85% occurring once. In the case of this clone: Its antigen is currently unknown.

Specimen: unstimulated CD8+ T cells sorted from spleen or lymph node cells, collected before intestinal transplant. The TCR sequence derives from a human donor who received an intestinal transplant. The chain recombines TRBV27 with TRBJ2-7; the match to TRBD1 covers 8 bases. The CDR3: CASSFGRGHYEQYF. DNA of the CDR3: TGTGCCAGCAGTTTCGGCAGGGGGCACTACGAGCAGTACTTC.